One and the same sample provided the 3 T cell receptor beta chains below, sequenced in a study of cytomegalovirus exposure and HLA in healthy donors. Both 60 Vbeta primers and 13 Jbeta primers went into the PCR. Only in-frame clones appear in the TCRdb table, and some are missing; sequencing was by immunoSEQ multiplex PCR. The repertoire consists of under 200,000 clones, with roughly 79% occurring once and the leading ten covering approximately 3.4%. The sample comprised PBMCs. The source is a woman aged 45-60 years in good health and CMV-seropositive.

CDR3 region: CASSQGGQSNYGYTF. The CDR3 DNA sequence: TGCGCCAGCAGCCAAGGGGGGCAGTCTAACTATGGCTACACCTTC. V gene TRBV4-1 combines with J gene TRBJ1-2; weak D call: TRBD1 (6 bases). Looked up from germline, CDR1 is MGHRA and CDR2 is YSYEKL. The CDR3 is made up of 15 amino acids. V was cut by 1 base and J by 0 bases, with 9 bases left in between.

This chain links TRBV30 with TRBJ2-1, with 9 bases aligning to TRBD2. The germline V gene encodes CDR1 GTSNPN and CDR2 SVGIG (reference sequence). The length of the CDR3 is 12 residues. Losses at the gene ends were 3 bases for V and 6 bases for J; bases not matched to a gene: 0. The DNA for the CDR3 is TGTGCCTGGAGGACTAGCGGCAATGAGCAGTTCTTC. Translated, it gives CAWRTSGNEQFF.

V gene TRBV9 combines with J gene TRBJ2-5, with TRBD2 identical over 9 bases. Germline V gene lookup returns CDR1 SGDLS and CDR2 YYNGEE. The CDR3 has 14 amino acids. V was pared by 0 bases and J by 3 bases, with 0 bases of the junction left unmatched. CDR3 protein: CASSVGLAEETQYF. The CDR3 bases are TGTGCCAGCAGCGTAGGACTAGCGGAAGAGACCCAGTACTTC.